This T cell receptor (beta chain) derives from a study of CD8+ T cells in alopecia areata. The CDR3 has 15 residues. Germline V lookup: CDR1 SGHVS, CDR2 FQNEAQ. V dropped 4 bases and J dropped 9 bases, with 16 bases sitting between them. Study conclusions and caveats: TCRs were shared less clearly across patients than in mice, possibly for HLA-related reasons. Compared with normal scalp, lesional scalp had higher clonality and more expanded CD8+ clones. Normal skin's resident alphabeta T cells are sequenced alongside lesional scalp T cells.

This clone has more than one count but fewer than ten. The antigen remains unidentified. Reverse transcription of extracted RNA yielded cDNA, which provided the sequencing template. TCRdb keeps only in-frame clones here, not all; method: immunoSEQ multiplex PCR. The sample yields around 210,000 clones, approximately 53% seen once. Both CD4+ and CD8+ T cells were separated by sorting PBMCs. The source of this sequence is a human donor in good health. Material for sequencing was CD8+ T cells sorted from blood. The V and J genes are TRBV7-8 and TRBJ1-6; a weak D match, TRBD1 (5 bases). CDR3: CASSSTGTATSPLHF. Here the CDR3 DNA reads TGTGCCAGCAGCTCTACTGGGACGGCGACTTCACCCCTCCACTTT.